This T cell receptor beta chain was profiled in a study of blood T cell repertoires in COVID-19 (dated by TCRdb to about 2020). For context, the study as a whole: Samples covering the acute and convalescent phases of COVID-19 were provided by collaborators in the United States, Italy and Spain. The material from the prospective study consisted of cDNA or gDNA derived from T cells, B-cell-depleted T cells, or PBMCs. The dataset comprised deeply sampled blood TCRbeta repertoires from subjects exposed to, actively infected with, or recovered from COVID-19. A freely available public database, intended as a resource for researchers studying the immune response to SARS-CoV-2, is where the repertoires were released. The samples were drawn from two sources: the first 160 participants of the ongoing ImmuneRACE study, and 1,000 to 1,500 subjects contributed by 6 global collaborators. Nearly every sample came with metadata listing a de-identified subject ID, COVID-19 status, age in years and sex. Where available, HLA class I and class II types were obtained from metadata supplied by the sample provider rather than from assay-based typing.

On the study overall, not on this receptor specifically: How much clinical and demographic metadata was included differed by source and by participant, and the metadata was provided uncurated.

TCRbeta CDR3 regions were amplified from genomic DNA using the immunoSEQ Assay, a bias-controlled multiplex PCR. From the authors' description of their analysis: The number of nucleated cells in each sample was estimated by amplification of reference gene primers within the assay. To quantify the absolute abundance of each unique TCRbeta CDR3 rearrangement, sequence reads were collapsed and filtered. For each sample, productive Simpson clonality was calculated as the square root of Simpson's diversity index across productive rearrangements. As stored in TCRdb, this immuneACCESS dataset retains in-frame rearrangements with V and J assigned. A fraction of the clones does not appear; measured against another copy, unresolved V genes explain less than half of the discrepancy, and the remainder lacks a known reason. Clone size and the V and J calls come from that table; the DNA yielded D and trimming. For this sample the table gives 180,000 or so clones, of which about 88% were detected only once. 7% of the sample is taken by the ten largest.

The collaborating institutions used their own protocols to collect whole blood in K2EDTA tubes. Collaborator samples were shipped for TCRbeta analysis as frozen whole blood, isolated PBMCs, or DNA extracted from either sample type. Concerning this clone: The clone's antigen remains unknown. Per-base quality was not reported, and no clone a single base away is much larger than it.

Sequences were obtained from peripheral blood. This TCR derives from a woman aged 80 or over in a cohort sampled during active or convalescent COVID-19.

The nucleotide sequence is given as TGTGCCAGCTCACCACCGGGCAGGGAAGGGACCGGGGAGCTGTTTTTT. This is translated as CASSPPGREGTGELFF. The rearrangement joined TRBV18 to TRBJ2-2, and perhaps TRBD1 as D gene, on 5 matching bases. From a lookup of the germline V gene, CDR1 and CDR2 are KGHSH and LQKENI. Inclusive of the bounding cysteine and phenylalanine, the CDR3 is 16 residues long. Of the read, only the CDR3 DNA is kept; its 48 bases are in frame from base 1. A distance of 13 bases separates the germline ends of V and J, which lose 0 bases and 5 bases respectively.